These T cell receptor beta chains were read from a single sample in a study of blood T cell repertoires in COVID-19. Method: immunoSEQ multiplex PCR; TCRdb's copy keeps in-frame clones and lacks some. The sample includes 20,000 to 25,000 clones, about nine tenths seen only once; the top ten take about 2.9%. Input material: peripheral blood. These receptors came from a woman in her 70s with active COVID-19. CDR3s include the opening cysteine and the closing phenylalanine or tryptophan. D genes are given only for firm matches. Size values are once, few and many counts, or a class for expanded clones, and some rows have none.

>TRBV3-1/TRBV3-2|TRBD2|TRBJ2-1|-
CASSQERLAGGRGQFF
TGTGCCAGCAGCCAAGAACGACTAGCGGGAGGGCGAGGACAGTTCTTC
>TRBV7-6|TRBD2|TRBJ2-1|-
CASSLEWHRGGHNEQFF
TGTGCCAGCAGCTTAGAGTGGCACCGGGGGGGGCACAATGAGCAGTTCTTC
>TRBV6-4|TRBD1|TRBJ1-3|few
CASSDSGTGSSGNTIYF
TGTGCCAGCAGTGACTCCGGGACAGGGAGCTCTGGAAACACCATATATTTT
>TRBV21-1|-|TRBJ2-3|-
CASSKALFWKLARTDTQYF
TGTGCCAGCAGCAAAGCGCTTTTTTGGAAACTAGCTCGTACAGATACGCAGTATTTT
>TRBV6-1|TRBD1|TRBJ2-7|-
CASSELGQGGLGQYF
TGTGCCAGCAGTGAGCTGGGACAGGGAGGTCTCGGGCAGTACTTC
>TRBV4-3|TRBD1|TRBJ2-7|-
CASSQWPGGSYEQYF
TGCGCCAGCAGCCAATGGCCAGGGGGTTCCTACGAGCAGTACTTC
>TRBV3-1/TRBV3-2|-|TRBJ1-2|once
CASSPLAGEGGYTF
TGTGCCAGCAGCCCCCTCGCAGGGGAGGGTGGCTACACCTTC
>TRBV10-2|TRBD1|TRBJ1-1|-
CASRGGQVNTEAFF
TGCGCCAGCAGGGGGGGACAGGTGAACACTGAAGCTTTCTTT
>TRBV3-1/TRBV3-2|-|TRBJ1-5|-
CASSQGGQPQHF
TGTGCCAGCAGCCAAGGCGGCCAGCCCCAGCATTTT
>TRBV27|TRBD1|TRBJ1-1|-
CASSLGQIWAENTEAFF
TGTGCCAGCAGTTTGGGACAGATTTGGGCGGAGAACACTGAAGCTTTCTTT
>TRBV6-1|TRBD1|TRBJ1-4|-
CASSVRGWVKDEKLFF
TGTGCCAGCAGTGTCAGGGGGTGGGTAAAAGATGAAAAACTGTTTTTT
>TRBV19|-|TRBJ1-1|-
CASGGVAYGGEAFF
TGTGCCAGCGGGGGGGTGGCATATGGCGGTGAAGCTTTCTTT
>TRBV28|TRBD2|TRBJ2-7|once
CASKTTGTRIYEQYF
TGTGCCAGCAAGACTACCGGGACTAGAATCTACGAGCAGTACTTC
>TRBV7-2|TRBD2|TRBJ2-7|once
CASSLGAGVYEQYF
TGTGCCAGCAGCTTAGGGGCGGGAGTCTACGAGCAGTACTTC
>TRBV24-1|TRBD2|TRBJ2-5|-
CATSDRTSGKQTQYF
TGTGCCACCAGTGACAGGACTAGCGGGAAGCAGACCCAGTACTTC
>TRBV27|-|TRBJ2-1|-
CASTTRQTRGEQFF
TGTGCCAGTACCACCCGACAGACCAGAGGTGAGCAGTTCTTC
>TRBV7-2|TRBD2|TRBJ2-1|-
CASSLGSGRAYEQFF
TGTGCCAGCAGCTTAGGTAGCGGGAGAGCATATGAGCAGTTCTTC
>TRBV18|TRBD1|TRBJ1-4|-
CASTGTANEKLFF
TGTGCCAGCACCGGGACAGCGAATGAAAAACTGTTTTTT
>TRBV28|-|TRBJ2-7|-
CASRLEQYF
TGTGCCAGCAGACTCGAGCAGTACTTC
>TRBV6-5|-|TRBJ1-5|-
CASTAGANSNQPQHF
TGTGCCAGCACCGCAGGGGCAAATAGCAATCAGCCCCAGCATTTT
>TRBV27|TRBD1|TRBJ1-2|-
CASSPRQGRYGYTF
TGTGCCAGCAGCCCTAGACAGGGCCGCTATGGCTACACCTTC
>TRBV7-6|TRBD2|TRBJ2-7|-
CASSLEPPGGPNEQYF
TGTGCCAGCAGCTTAGAACCTCCGGGAGGGCCTAACGAGCAGTACTTC
>TRBV6-5|TRBD1|TRBJ2-5|-
CASSKGQGNGETQYF
TGTGCCAGCAGTAAGGGACAGGGGAACGGGGAGACCCAGTACTTC
>TRBV18|TRBD1|TRBJ1-4|few
CASSPNRQGNEKLFF
TGTGCCAGCTCACCTAATAGACAGGGAAATGAAAAACTGTTTTTT
>TRBV5-1|-|TRBJ1-1|-
CASTTGASNTEAFF
TGCGCCAGCACCACTGGGGCCTCGAACACTGAAGCTTTCTTT
>TRBV18|-|TRBJ2-5|-
CASSPNSQETQYF
TGTGCCAGCTCACCAAACAGTCAAGAGACCCAGTACTTC
>TRBV6-2/TRBV6-3|-|TRBJ2-7|-
CASSSIRDNSYEQYF
TGTGCCAGCAGTTCGATCCGGGACAACTCCTACGAGCAGTACTTC
>TRBV11-2|-|TRBJ2-1|-
CASSSRPGDEQFF
TGTGCCAGCAGCTCCAGGCCAGGGGATGAGCAGTTCTTC
>TRBV7-9|TRBD1|TRBJ2-7|-
CASSLVQGADEQYF
TGTGCCAGCAGCTTAGTCCAGGGGGCCGACGAGCAGTACTTC
>TRBV5-5|TRBD2|TRBJ2-7|-
CASSRSVAGPYEQYF
TGTGCCAGCAGTCGCAGCGTAGCGGGGCCTTACGAGCAGTACTTC
>TRBV7-9|TRBD2|TRBJ2-1|-
CASSLAWTSAGSNEQFF
TGTGCCAGCAGCTTAGCGTGGACTAGCGCAGGAAGCAATGAGCAGTTCTTC
>TRBV24-1|-|TRBJ1-5|-
CATSDDQPQHF
TGTGCCACCAGTGACGATCAGCCCCAGCATTTT
>TRBV6-2/TRBV6-3|-|TRBJ2-1|-
CASSLTRHSPNEQFF
TGTGCCAGCAGTTTGACTAGACATTCCCCCAATGAGCAGTTCTTC
>TRBV21-1|-|TRBJ1-5|-
CASSKDSGIGNQPQHF
TGTGCCAGCAGCAAAGACTCAGGGATTGGCAATCAGCCCCAGCATTTT
>TRBV14|-|TRBJ1-2|-
CASSPLGGAGRYTF
TGTGCCAGCAGCCCCCTGGGTGGGGCAGGCCGCTACACCTTC
>TRBV5-6|-|TRBJ2-5|-
CASSLPASPETQYF
TGTGCCAGCAGCTTGCCGGCTAGCCCGGAGACCCAGTACTTC
>TRBV16|-|TRBJ1-5|-
CASSQLGTGPNQPQHF
TGTGCCAGCAGCCAATTAGGCACAGGGCCTAATCAGCCCCAGCATTTT
>TRBV28|-|TRBJ2-2|-
CASRLMYTGELFF
TGTGCCAGCAGACTCATGTACACCGGGGAGCTGTTTTTT
>TRBV7-9|-|TRBJ2-7|-
CASSSTYEQYF
TGTGCCAGCAGCTCCACCTACGAGCAGTACTTC